A single sample gave rise to the 10 T cell receptor beta chains below, sequenced in a study of neurological immune-mediated disorders. TCRdb processed the 5' RACE reads anew with MiXCR; each CDR3 protein has one entry. This sample yields some 83,000 distinct CDR3 sequences, of which about 2.5% are seen a single time; 1.1% belongs to the top ten. The sample consisted of PBMCs. These receptor sequences come from a woman in her 30s with multiple sclerosis.

Ten or more counts support this clonotype. V is TRBV7-2 and J is TRBJ2-5, with no clear D. Per the germline V gene, CDR1 is SGHTA and CDR2 is FQGNSA. The length of the CDR3 is 14 residues. V lost 5 bases, J lost 1 base, and 11 bases lay in between. The CDR3 is CASSPGRAQETQYF. The CDR3 region has the DNA TGTGCCAGCAGCCCCGGACGGGCCCAAGAGACCCAGTACTTC.

The table lists this clonotype with many counts. The rearrangement joins TRBV27 to TRBJ2-5, with D possibly TRBD2 on 5 matching bases. The CDR3 sequence is 15 residues long. From germline, CDR1 is MNHEY and CDR2 SMNVEV (reference sequence). V dropped 6 bases and J dropped 3 bases, with 17 bases sitting between them. CDR3 sequence (DNA): TGTGCCAGCAGCAAGCGGTGGGGTACGAAAGAGACCCAGTACTTC. This gives the protein CASSKRWGTKETQYF.

This clonotype was found many times. V gene TRBV27 combines with J gene TRBJ2-7; 10 positions match TRBD2. There are 15 residues in the CDR3. Germline V gene sequence: CDR1 MNHEY, CDR2 SMNVEV (reference sequence). After removal of 7 bases from V and 4 bases from J, the junction contained 10 bases not matched to a gene. DNA for the CDR3: TGTGCCAGCACCGCCGGGGCTAGCGGGAGTTACGAGCAGTACTTC. Protein product: CASTAGASGSYEQYF.

In this sample, this clonotype turned up many times. The chain links TRBV5-1 to TRBJ1-2; 7 bases are shared with TRBD1. CDR1 SGHRS and CDR2 YFSETQ come from the germline V gene. The CDR3 is made up of 17 amino acids. Losses at the gene ends were 0 bases for V and 8 bases for J; bases not matched to a gene: 16. Here the CDR3 reads CASSLDGIAQGVGGYTF. DNA of the CDR3: TGCGCCAGCAGCTTGGACGGGATCGCCCAGGGGGTCGGGGGCTACACCTTC.

At least ten counts were recorded for this clonotype. This chain joins TRBV20-1 and TRBJ2-5; possible D gene TRBD2, 6 bases. Between the trimmed V and J ends, which lost 2 bases and 7 bases, there was a span of 17 bases. The CDR3 covers 14 residues. CDR1 and CDR2 (germline): DFQATT, SNEGSKA (reference sequence). The CDR3 DNA reads TGCAGTGCTAGACCCCCGGGACTCAAGGGGACCCAGTACTTC. As protein: CSARPPGLKGTQYF.

Only a few counts were recorded for this clonotype. The chain couples TRBV6-2 or TRBV6-3 to TRBJ2-2; 14 nucleotides align to TRBD2. Germline V gives CDR1 MNHEY, CDR2 SVGEGT. The J segment lost 5 bases and the V segment lost 2 bases, leaving 4 bases of the junction unmatched. The CDR3 consists of 17 residues. The CDR3 sequence is CASSYLGLAGGTGELFF. The CDR3 region has the DNA TGTGCCAGCAGTTACCTCGGACTAGCGGGAGGAACCGGGGAGCTGTTTTTT.

This clonotype has a count of ten or more. J is TRBJ2-5 and V is TRBV28; possibly TRBD1 for D (6 bases). With 4 bases removed from V and 1 base from J, the gap between germline ends came to 13 bases. Germline V lookup: CDR1 MDHEN, CDR2 SYDVKM. CDR3 size: 15 residues. DNA for the CDR3: TGTGCCAGCAGTTCACACAGGGACCGCCAAGAGACCCAGTACTTC. It encodes CASSSHRDRQETQYF.

This clonotype was observed at least ten times. CDR3: CASSLDRTSGYNEQFF. The CDR3 DNA follows: TGTGCCAGCAGCTTAGATAGGACTAGCGGTTACAATGAGCAGTTCTTC. The V and J genes are TRBV7-2 and TRBJ2-1; TRBD2 matches 10 bases. Germline V gene sequence: CDR1 SGHTA, CDR2 FQGNSA. After removal of 1 base from V and 4 bases from J, the junction contained 4 bases not matched to a gene. The CDR3 has 16 amino acids.

This clonotype has a count of ten or more. The chain uses TRBV3-1 and TRBJ1-5; 8 bases line up with TRBD1. The germline CDR1 and CDR2 sequences are LGHDT and YNNKEL (reference sequence). With V trimmed by 4 bases and J by 5 bases, 4 bases remained unmatched. This CDR3 is built from 14 residues. CDR3 DNA: TGTGCCAGCAGCCGCGGGACAGGATATCAGCCCCAGCATTTT. Residues: CASSRGTGYQPQHF.

This clonotype was picked up many times. The chain links TRBV27 to TRBJ2-1, with TRBD2 matching over 8 bases. This CDR3 is 16 amino acids long. Germline V gives CDR1 MNHEY, CDR2 SMNVEV (reference sequence). The junction had 9 bases not matched to a gene; V was cut back by 3 bases and J by 5 bases. The CDR3 DNA is TGTGCCAGCAGTTTGCTCCCGGGAGGGGGAAACAATGAGCAGTTCTTC. Protein: CASSLLPGGGNNEQFF.